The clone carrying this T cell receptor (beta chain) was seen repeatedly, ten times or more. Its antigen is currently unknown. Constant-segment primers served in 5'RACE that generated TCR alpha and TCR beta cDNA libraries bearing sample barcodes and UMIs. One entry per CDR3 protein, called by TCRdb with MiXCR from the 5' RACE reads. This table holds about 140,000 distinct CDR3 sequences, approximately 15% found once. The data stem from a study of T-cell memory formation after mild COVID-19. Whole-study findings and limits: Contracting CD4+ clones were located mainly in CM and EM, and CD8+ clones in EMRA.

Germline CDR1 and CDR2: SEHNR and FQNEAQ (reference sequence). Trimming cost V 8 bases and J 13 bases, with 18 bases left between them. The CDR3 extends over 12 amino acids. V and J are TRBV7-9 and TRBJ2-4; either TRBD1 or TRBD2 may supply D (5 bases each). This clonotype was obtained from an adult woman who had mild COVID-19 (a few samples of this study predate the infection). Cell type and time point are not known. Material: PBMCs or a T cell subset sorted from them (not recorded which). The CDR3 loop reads CASSTGARGQYF. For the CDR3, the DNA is TGTGCCAGCTCGACCGGGGCCCGGGGACAGTACTTC.